This is a list of T cell receptor beta chains from one sample in a study of CD8 T cells in Susac syndrome. TCRdb independently ran MiXCR on the immunoSEQ multiplex PCR reads; one entry per CDR3 protein. The sample consists of 150,000 to 200,000 distinct CDR3 sequences, around 96% of them appearing once. Sequencing used CD4+ T cells from PBMCs. Receptor source: a human donor in good health. Each CDR3 is given without its conserved first and last residue. Each record gives: V gene, J gene, CDR3 protein.

v_call: TRBV20-1
j_call: TRBJ2-3
cdr3_aa: SARAAGDTQY

v_call: TRBV3-1
j_call: TRBJ1-5
cdr3_aa: ASSQAENQPQH

v_call: TRBV6-5
j_call: TRBJ2-7
cdr3_aa: ASSYSAGGTYEQY

v_call: TRBV20-1
j_call: TRBJ2-3
cdr3_aa: SAASGGNTDTQY

v_call: TRBV7-2
j_call: TRBJ2-3
cdr3_aa: ASSFLQGSDTQY

v_call: TRBV7-2
j_call: TRBJ2-7
cdr3_aa: ASSLVGYEQY

v_call: TRBV9
j_call: TRBJ2-1
cdr3_aa: ASSSLGTSGGYQF

v_call: TRBV3-1
j_call: TRBJ2-7
cdr3_aa: ASSRRTGKGSYEQY

v_call: TRBV29-1
j_call: TRBJ2-6
cdr3_aa: SVPGPTSGANVLT

v_call: TRBV28
j_call: TRBJ2-5
cdr3_aa: ASSTGSAETQY

v_call: TRBV11-2
j_call: TRBJ2-6
cdr3_aa: ASSSWAGDRDPSGANVLT